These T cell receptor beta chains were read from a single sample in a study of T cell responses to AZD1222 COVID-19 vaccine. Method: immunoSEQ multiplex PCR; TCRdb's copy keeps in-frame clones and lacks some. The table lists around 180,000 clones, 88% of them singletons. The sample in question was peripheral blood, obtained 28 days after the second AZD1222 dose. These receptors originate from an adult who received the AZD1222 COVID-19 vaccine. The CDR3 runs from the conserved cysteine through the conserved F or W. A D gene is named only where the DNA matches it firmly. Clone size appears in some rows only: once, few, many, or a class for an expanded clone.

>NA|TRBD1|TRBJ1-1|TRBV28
CASSLVGGGAFF
TGTGCCAGCAGTTTAGTAGGGGGCGGAGCTTTCTTT
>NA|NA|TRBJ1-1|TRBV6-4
CASSEAPNTEAFF
TGTGCCAGCAGTGAGGCACCTAACACTGAAGCTTTCTTT
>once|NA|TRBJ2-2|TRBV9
CASSPTHTGELFF
TGTGCCAGCAGCCCCACGCACACCGGGGAGCTGTTTTTT
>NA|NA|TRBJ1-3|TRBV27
CASSELNRNTIYF
TGTGCCAGCAGTGAGCTGAACAGAAACACCATATATTTT
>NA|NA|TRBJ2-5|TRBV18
CASSPRDKIQETQYF
TGTGCCAGCTCACCGCGGGACAAGATCCAAGAGACCCAGTACTTC
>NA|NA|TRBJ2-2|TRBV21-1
CASSTGVTRGGNGELFF
TGTGCCAGCAGCACTGGGGTCACAAGGGGCGGAAACGGGGAGCTGTTTTTT
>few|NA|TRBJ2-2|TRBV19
CASSALRDGNTGELFF
TGTGCCAGTAGTGCGCTCCGGGACGGTAACACCGGGGAGCTGTTTTTT
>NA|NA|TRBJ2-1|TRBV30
CAGEGTLYNEQFF
TGTGCCGGAGAAGGGACTCTCTACAATGAGCAGTTCTTC
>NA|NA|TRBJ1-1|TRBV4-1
CASSQNTEAFF
TGCGCCAGCAGTCAAAACACTGAAGCTTTCTTT
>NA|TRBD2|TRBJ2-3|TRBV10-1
CATHGGRTTDTQYF
TGCGCCACGCATGGCGGGAGGACCACAGATACGCAGTATTTT
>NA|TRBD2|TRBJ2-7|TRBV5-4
CASRQLGLAGGYEQYF
TGTGCCAGCAGACAGCTTGGACTAGCGGGAGGGTACGAGCAGTACTTC
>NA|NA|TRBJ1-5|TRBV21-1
CASSDLGGHDQPQHF
TGTGCCAGCAGCGATCTTGGGGGGCATGATCAGCCCCAGCATTTT
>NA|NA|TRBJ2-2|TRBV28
CASSLADHYTGELFF
TGTGCCAGCAGTTTGGCAGACCATTACACCGGGGAGCTGTTTTTT
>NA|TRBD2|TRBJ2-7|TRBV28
CATNRMGLAGSSYEQYF
TGTGCCACGAACCGTATGGGGCTAGCGGGATCGTCCTACGAGCAGTACTTC
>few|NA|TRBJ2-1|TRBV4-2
CASSQEAGLLYNEQFF
TGTGCCAGCAGCCAAGAAGCTGGACTGTTATACAATGAGCAGTTCTTC
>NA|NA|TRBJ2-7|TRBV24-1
CATSDTGQGNAYEQYF
TGTGCCACCAGTGACACCGGGCAGGGCAATGCCTACGAGCAGTACTTC
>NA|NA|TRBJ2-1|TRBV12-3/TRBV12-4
CASSPGRREQFF
TGTGCCAGCAGTCCGGGGCGACGGGAGCAGTTCTTC
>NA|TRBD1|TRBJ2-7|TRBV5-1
CASSPGQDYEQYF
TGCGCCAGCAGCCCGGGACAGGACTACGAGCAGTACTTC
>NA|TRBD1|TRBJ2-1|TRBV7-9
CASSPTDRVQNNEQFF
TGTGCCAGCAGCCCAACGGACAGGGTTCAAAACAATGAGCAGTTCTTC
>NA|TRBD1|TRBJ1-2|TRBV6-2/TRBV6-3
CASSARDRVSYGYTF
TGTGCCAGCAGTGCCCGGGACAGGGTGAGCTATGGCTACACCTTC
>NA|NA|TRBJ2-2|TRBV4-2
CASSQRGVGGGTGELFF
TGTGCCAGCAGCCAGAGGGGGGTCGGCGGAGGCACCGGGGAGCTGTTTTTT
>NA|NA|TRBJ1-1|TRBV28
CASSLLGDTEAFF
TGTGCCAGCAGTCTCCTGGGGGACACTGAAGCTTTCTTT
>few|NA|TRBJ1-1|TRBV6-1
CASSEDRDTEAFF
TGTGCCAGCAGTGAAGACAGGGACACTGAAGCTTTCTTT
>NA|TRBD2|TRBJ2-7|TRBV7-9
CASSSSGRTYEQYF
TGTGCCAGCAGCTCCTCCGGGAGGACCTACGAGCAGTACTTC
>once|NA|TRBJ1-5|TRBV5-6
CASSLCRVCPQPQHF
TGTGCCAGCAGCTTGTGCAGGGTTTGCCCGCAGCCCCAGCATTTT
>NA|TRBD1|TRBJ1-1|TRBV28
CASSETGEGRKAFF
TGTGCCAGCAGCGAAACAGGGGAGGGGAGGAAAGCTTTCTTT
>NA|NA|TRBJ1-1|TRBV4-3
CASSQHRETEAFF
TGCGCCAGCAGCCAGCACCGGGAGACTGAAGCTTTCTTT
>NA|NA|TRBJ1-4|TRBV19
CASSPSEGRREKLFF
TGTGCCAGTAGTCCCTCCGAGGGAAGGAGGGAAAAACTGTTTTTT
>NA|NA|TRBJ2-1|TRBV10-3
CATGERSYNEQFF
TGTGCTACGGGGGAGAGGTCCTACAATGAGCAGTTCTTC
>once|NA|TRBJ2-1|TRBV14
CASSQRAREQFF
TGTGCCAGCAGCCAACGAGCACGTGAGCAGTTCTTC
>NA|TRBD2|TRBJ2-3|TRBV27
CASKTLAGLSTDTQYF
TGTGCCAGCAAAACTCTAGCGGGCCTATCCACAGATACGCAGTATTTT
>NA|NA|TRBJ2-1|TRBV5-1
CASSLEGFYNEQFF
TGCGCCAGCAGCTTGGAGGGATTCTACAATGAGCAGTTCTTC
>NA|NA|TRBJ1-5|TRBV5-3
CARTPFTMRANQPQHF
TGTGCCAGAACCCCGTTCACCATGAGGGCTAATCAGCCCCAGCATTTT
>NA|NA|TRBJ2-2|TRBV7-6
CASSPNLVGTGELFF
TGTGCCAGCAGCCCCAACCTGGTGGGGACCGGGGAGCTGTTTTTT
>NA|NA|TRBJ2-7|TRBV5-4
CASSLAGAVYEQYF
TGTGCCAGCAGCTTGGCCGGGGCTGTTTACGAGCAGTACTTC
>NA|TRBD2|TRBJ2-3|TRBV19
CASSRLAGPTDTQYF
TGTGCCAGTAGTAGACTAGCGGGCCCCACAGATACGCAGTATTTT
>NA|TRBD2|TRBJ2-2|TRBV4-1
CASSQDGLAGGPGELFF
TGCGCCAGCAGCCAAGATGGGTTAGCGGGAGGGCCCGGGGAGCTGTTTTTT
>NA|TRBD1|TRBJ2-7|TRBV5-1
CASSAQTGSLTYEQYF
TGCGCCAGCAGCGCGCAGACAGGGTCTCTAACCTACGAGCAGTACTTC
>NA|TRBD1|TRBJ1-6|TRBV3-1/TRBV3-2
CASSQTGALNSPLHF
TGTGCCAGCAGCCAAACAGGGGCCCTTAATTCACCCCTCCACTTT
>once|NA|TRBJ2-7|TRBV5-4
CASSLGGAMGNEQYF
TGTGCCAGCAGTCTTGGGGGGGCGATGGGGAACGAGCAGTACTTC
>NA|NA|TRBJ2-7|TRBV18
CASSPQGLEQYF
TGTGCCAGCTCACCGCAGGGGCTCGAGCAGTACTTC
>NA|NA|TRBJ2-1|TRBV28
CASSLAGEQFF
TGTGCCAGCAGTTTAGCGGGAGAGCAGTTCTTC
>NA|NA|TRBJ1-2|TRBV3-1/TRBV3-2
CASSQESYGYTF
TGTGCCAGCAGCCAAGAGTCCTATGGCTACACCTTC
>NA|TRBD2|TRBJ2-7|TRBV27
CASSFSGGTYEQYF
TGTGCCAGCAGTTTTTCGGGAGGTACCTACGAGCAGTACTTC
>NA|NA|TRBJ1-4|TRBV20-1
CSAREEGKLFF
TGCAGTGCTAGAGAAGAGGGAAAACTGTTTTTT
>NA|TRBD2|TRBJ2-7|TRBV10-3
CAISSGTSAYEQYF
TGTGCCATCTCCTCCGGGACTAGCGCCTACGAGCAGTACTTC
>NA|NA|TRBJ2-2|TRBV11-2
CASSFYAGMNTGELFF
TGTGCCAGCAGCTTTTACGCGGGTATGAACACCGGGGAGCTGTTTTTT
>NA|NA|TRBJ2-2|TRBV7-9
CASSHGRPRTGELFF
TGTGCCAGCAGCCACGGACGTCCGAGGACCGGGGAGCTGTTTTTT
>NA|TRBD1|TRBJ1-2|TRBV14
CASSHRTGDGYTF
TGTGCCAGCAGCCATCGGACAGGGGATGGCTACACCTTC
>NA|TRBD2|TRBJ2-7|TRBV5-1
CASSSGLAGLSYEQYF
TGCGCCAGCAGCTCCGGACTAGCTGGATTAAGCTACGAGCAGTACTTC
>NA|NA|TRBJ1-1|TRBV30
CAWSPITEAFF
TGTGCCTGGAGTCCAATTACTGAAGCTTTCTTT
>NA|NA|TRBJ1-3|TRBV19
CASTSRGGGNTIYF
TGTGCCAGTACCAGCAGGGGAGGTGGAAACACCATATATTTT
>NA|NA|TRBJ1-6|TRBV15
CATSRDGPLGGGNSPLHF
TGTGCCACCAGCAGAGACGGCCCCTTGGGGGGTGGGAATTCACCCCTCCACTTT
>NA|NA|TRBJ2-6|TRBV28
CASSRGANVLTF
TGTGCCAGCAGCCGCGGGGCCAACGTCCTGACTTTC
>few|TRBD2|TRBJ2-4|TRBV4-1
CASSYAGGVKNIQYF
TGCGCCAGCAGCTACGCGGGAGGGGTAAAAAACATTCAGTACTTC
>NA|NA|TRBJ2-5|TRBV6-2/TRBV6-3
CASSYSADKYQETQYF
TGTGCCAGCAGTTACTCGGCCGACAAGTACCAAGAGACCCAGTACTTC
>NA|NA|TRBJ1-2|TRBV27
CASSSHRNYGYTF
TGTGCCAGCAGTTCCCACCGTAACTATGGCTACACCTTC
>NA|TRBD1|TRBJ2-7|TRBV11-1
CASSLDDRGTYEQYF
TGTGCCAGCAGCTTAGATGACAGGGGGACCTACGAGCAGTACTTC
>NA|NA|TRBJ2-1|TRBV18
CATLPSRGWNEQFF
TGTGCCACCTTACCCAGCCGGGGTTGGAATGAGCAGTTCTTC
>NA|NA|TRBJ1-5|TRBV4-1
CASSQDPGSGRPQHF
TGCGCCAGCAGCCAAGACCCAGGTTCTGGTCGGCCCCAGCATTTT